This passage covers 8 T cell receptor beta chains from one sample sequenced in a study of post-analysis software for immune sequencing data. Researchers reported that TCR beta cDNA libraries carried unique molecular identifiers. Via MiXCR, TCRdb re-called the PCR reads, giving one row per CDR3 protein. This sample has 500,000 to 600,000 distinct CDR3 sequences, with about 44% found just once. The study, taken as a whole, reports: In patients, about five TRBV segments were more frequent than in controls, with TRBV5-6, TRBV5-1 and TRBV20-1 among them.

Antigens for these TCRs are unknown. Sequencing was performed on blood. All receptors come from a girl aged 5 to 17 with multiple sclerosis.

V usage is TRBV5-1 and J usage is TRBJ2-5; weak D call: TRBD1 (5 bases). The length of the CDR3 is 14 residues. Germline V lookup: CDR1 SGHRS, CDR2 YFSETQ. Trimming took off 2 bases at V and 2 bases at J, with 10 bases between the two ends. CDR3 sequence (DNA): TGCGCCAGCAGCTTTTCGGCAGGGCAAGAGACCCAGTACTTC. Translated: CASSFSAGQETQYF.

The rearrangement links TRBV19 to TRBJ1-4; D is undetermined. Germline CDR1 LNHDA, CDR2 SQIVND (reference sequence). Trimming shortened V by 5 bases and J by 5 bases, and 9 bases separated the two germline ends. This CDR3 contains 13 residues. DNA of the CDR3: TGTGCCAGTAGTTTAGGGAGGAATGAAAAACTGTTTTTT. Protein sequence: CASSLGRNEKLFF.

This clonotype has ten or more counts. The chain uses TRBV12-3 or TRBV12-4 and TRBJ2-5, with D perhaps TRBD2 (5 bases). CDR3 length equals 12 residues. V was clipped by 2 bases and J by 4 bases, with 5 bases between them. CDR3 nucleotide sequence: TGTGCCAGCAGTTTACGGGGAGAGACCCAGTACTTC. Its protein is CASSLRGETQYF.

Points on this clonotype: At one of its ends the junction is not consistent with the germline gene, which may arise from a read error. The CDR3 coding sequence is TGTGCCACCAGTGAGTCAGGGGCGATGGCCAAAAACATTCAGTATTTC. Protein: CATSESGAMAKNIQYF. V usage is TRBV24-1 and J usage is TRBJ2-4; tentatively, D is TRBD1 (6 bases). CDR1 KGHDR and CDR2 SFDVKD come from the germline V gene. The CDR3 totals 16 residues.

The chain has TRBV11-2 and TRBJ2-1, with a tentative D call TRBD2 (6 bases). CDR1 is SGHAT and CDR2 is FQNNGV in the germline V gene. The CDR3 is 15 residues long. Trimming shortened V by 5 bases and J by 4 bases, and 15 bases separated the two germline ends. The CDR3 region has the DNA TGTGCCAGCAGCCCTGAGAAGCGGGTGTACAATGAGCAGTTCTTC. This sequence encodes CASSPEKRVYNEQFF.

The chain is built from TRBV7-8 and TRBJ2-1, with D possibly being TRBD2 (5 bases). Germline values: CDR1 SGHVS, CDR2 FQNEAQ. Trimming removed 5 bases at V and 8 bases at J, with 19 bases between. CDR3 size: 15 residues. The CDR3 sequence: CASSLPSIVEDEQFF. The CDR3 nucleotides are TGTGCCAGCAGCCTTCCTAGCATAGTAGAGGATGAGCAGTTCTTC.

The J gene is TRBJ1-5, the V gene TRBV12-3 or TRBV12-4; D is perhaps TRBD1 (5 bases). Trimming pared 5 bases from V and 8 bases from J, leaving 19 bases between. This CDR3 comprises 15 residues. The chain's CDR3 is CASSPSRDPREPQHF. The CDR3 DNA sequence: TGTGCCAGCAGTCCCAGTCGGGACCCCAGGGAGCCCCAGCATTTT.

The chain couples TRBV9 to TRBJ2-5; 7 bases map to TRBD2. J was trimmed by 1 base and V by 3 bases; bases with no gene match: 9. This CDR3 region has 16 residues. CDR1 is SGDLS, CDR2 YYNGEE, per germline. The DNA of the CDR3 is TGTGCCAGCAGCGCTCACGGGGGGACTCTCCAAGAGACCCAGTACTTC. Its translation is CASSAHGGTLQETQYF.